This entry lists 14 T cell receptor beta chains sequenced from one sample in a study of blood T cells in healthy people across ages. The second PCR ran roughly 6 to 11 cycles with a sample-barcoded 5' primer and J-beta primers. TCRdb redid the calling of the 5' RACE reads with MiXCR, one entry per CDR3 protein. The table lists approximately 1.5 million distinct CDR3 sequences, roughly 32% of them singletons. Specimen: blood. The receptors originated from a woman between 25 and 40 years old in good health.

There are a few counts of this clonotype. The chain links TRBV2 to TRBJ1-4, with D possibly being TRBD1 (6 bases). The V gene lost 3 bases and the J gene lost 6 bases, with 11 bases spanning the gap. Germline CDR1 is SNHLY and CDR2 is FYNNEI. This CDR3 is built from 14 residues. CDR3 in amino acids: CASSDTAGDEKLFF. The CDR3 DNA sequence: TGTGCCAGCAGTGATACGGCAGGGGATGAAAAACTGTTTTTT.

This clonotype came up once. The chain combines TRBV29-1 with TRBJ2-7; 10 bases agree with TRBD2. Germline values: CDR1 SQVTM, CDR2 ANQGSEA. Unmatched junction bases numbered 7, after V lost 0 bases and J lost 5 bases. The CDR3 has 15 residues. The CDR3 sequence: CSVEDVASGGHEQYF. CDR3 nucleotides: TGCAGCGTTGAAGATGTCGCTAGCGGGGGTCACGAGCAGTACTTC.

V usage is TRBV25-1 and J usage is TRBJ2-1, with 7 positions matching TRBD2. The CDR3 runs to 13 residues. Germline values: CDR1 MGHDK, CDR2 SYGVNS. Unmatched junction bases numbered 5, after V lost 2 bases and J lost 10 bases. This chain's CDR3 is CASSEGFGGEQFF. The CDR3 nucleotides read TGTGCCAGCAGTGAAGGCTTCGGGGGGGAGCAGTTCTTC. Together with reference TRBV25-1 and TRBJ2-1, the CDR3 gives the full variable domain: EADIYQTPRYLVIGTGKKITLECSQTMGHDKMYWYQQDPGMELHLIHYSYGVNSTEKGDLSSESTVSRIRTEHFPLTLESARPSHTSQYLCASSEGFGGEQFFGPGTRLTVL.

This clonotype was picked up a small number of times. V and J are TRBV7-9 and TRBJ2-7; D may be TRBD1 or TRBD2 (7 bases each). CDR1 and CDR2 (germline): SEHNR, FQNEAQ (reference sequence). The CDR3 loop spans 17 amino acids. V lost 2 bases and J lost 0, with 17 bases in between. CDR3 loop: CASSLSRGGLSSYEQYF. The CDR3 DNA reads TGTGCCAGCAGCTTATCCAGGGGGGGACTCAGCTCCTACGAGCAGTACTTC.

The genes are TRBV4-1 and TRBJ2-2; TRBD2 might be the D (5 bases). Germline V gene sequence: CDR1 MGHRA, CDR2 YSYEKL. The CDR3 runs 17 residues. Trimming pared 3 bases from V and 5 bases from J, leaving 19 bases between. As DNA, the CDR3 is TGCGCCAGCAGCCACGACCCCACGGGGATTAATACCGGGGAGCTGTTTTTT. Translation gives CASSHDPTGINTGELFF.

The chain links TRBV3-1 to TRBJ1-5; D remains ambiguous. Trimming took 1 base from V and 7 from J, leaving 14 bases between them. Per the germline V gene, CDR1 is LGHDT and CDR2 is YNNKEL (reference sequence). The length of the CDR3 is 15 residues. As DNA, the CDR3 is TGTGCCAGCAGCCAAGGCCGTATCTCGGGACAGCCCCAGCATTTT. This sequence encodes CASSQGRISGQPQHF.

The CDR3 nucleotides read TGTGCCAGCAGTCTGAAGACAGGGCGCTACGAGCAGTACTTC. It is translated as CASSLKTGRYEQYF. The V call is TRBV27, the J call TRBJ2-7; 7 nucleotides align to TRBD1. This CDR3 region has 14 residues. CDR1 is MNHEY, CDR2 SMNVEV, per germline (reference sequence). The V and J ends lost 5 bases and 3 bases, in that order; junction bases with no gene match: 7.

This clonotype was recorded a few times. The genes are TRBV12-3 or TRBV12-4 and TRBJ2-7; 9 bases align to TRBD1. The trim removed 5 bases at V and 2 bases at J, leaving 7 bases unmatched. The CDR3 totals 15 residues. DNA for the CDR3: TGTGCCAGCAGTCCATTGACAGGGGGAACCTACGAGCAGTACTTC. Residues: CASSPLTGGTYEQYF.

In the case of this clonotype: Compared with germline, one end of the junction differs, possibly owing to a read error. CDR3 sequence (DNA): TGCGCCCGCAGTGAGTACAGCCCTGGGTCCTACGAGCAGTACTTC. Amino acid sequence: CARSEYSPGSYEQYF. The chain links TRBV10-2 to TRBJ2-7, with D unclear. This CDR3 has 15 amino acids. The germline gives CDR1 WSHSY, CDR2 SAAADI.

This chain links TRBV5-6 with TRBJ2-3; 8 positions match TRBD1. V was pared by 4 bases and J by 5 bases, with 6 bases of the junction left unmatched. CDR3 size: 14 residues. Looked up from germline, CDR1 is SGHDT and CDR2 is YYEEEE. The CDR3, as DNA: TGTGCCAGCAGCGTGGGACAGGTGGTAGATACGCAGTATTTT. Translating it yields CASSVGQVVDTQYF.

The rearrangement links TRBV12-3 or TRBV12-4 to TRBJ2-6; D is ambiguous. The CDR3 is 15 amino acids. Trimming took off 7 bases at V and 3 bases at J, with 13 bases between the two ends. The DNA for the CDR3 is TGTGCCAGCACCTTCGGTCTCAGTGGGGCCAACGTCCTGACTTTC. It is translated as CASTFGLSGANVLTF.

The chain recombines TRBV20-1 with TRBJ2-5, with a weak D call TRBD1 (6 bases). The germline V gene has CDR1 DFQATT and CDR2 SNEGSKA (reference sequence). V lost 3 bases, J lost 4 bases, and 12 bases lay in between. The CDR3 contains 13 residues. The CDR3 loop is CSASRGTPETQYF. For the CDR3, the DNA is TGCAGTGCTAGTAGGGGGACCCCAGAGACCCAGTACTTC.

The V call is TRBV7-2, the J call TRBJ1-2, with D uncertain. This CDR3 contains 15 residues. With 5 bases removed from V and 4 bases from J, the gap between germline ends came to 17 bases. CDR1 and CDR2 from the germline V gene are SGHTA and FQGNSA. CDR3 sequence (DNA): TGTGCCAGCAGCCTCCGGGATGTGGGATGCTATGGCTACACCTTC. Its translation: CASSLRDVGCYGYTF.

The chain uses TRBV12-3 or TRBV12-4 and TRBJ2-4; 10 nucleotides match TRBD1. Matching the DNA end better, TRBJ2-7 makes the J call doubtful. CDR3 length: 16 amino acids. CDR3 sequence: CASSYGQGEGVYEQYF. The CDR3 DNA reads as TGTGCCAGCAGCTACGGACAGGGGGAGGGCGTCTACGAGCAGTACTTC.